One and the same sample provided the 28 T cell receptor beta chains below, sequenced in a study of T cells in Graves' hyperthyroidism and ophthalmopathy. TCR beta CDR3 region amplification was performed from RNA transcripts. Using the HTBI primer set, a first-round RT-PCR was run on the TCR CDR3. MiXCR was run by TCRdb on the multiplex PCR reads, yielding one entry per CDR3 protein. This sample carries a few hundred thousand distinct CDR3 sequences, 15% to 17% of them seen once, and the ten largest clones take 6.5% to 8%. The source material was blood. Every receptor here comes from a woman in her twenties or thirties with Graves' hyperthyroidism.

A word on this clonotype: One base away lies a much larger clone, so this may be a sequencing read error. The CDR3: CASSLHDRYGQYF. The CDR3 nucleotides are TGTGCCAGCAGCCTACATGACCGCTACGGGCAGTACTTC. The gene calls are TRBV11-2 and TRBJ2-7; D is uncertain. This CDR3 has 13 amino acids. Germline V gene sequence: CDR1 SGHAT, CDR2 FQNNGV.

This clonotype was observed a few times. The chain uses TRBV7-3 and TRBJ2-3, with 8 positions matching TRBD2. Germline V CDR1 and CDR2: SGHTA, FQGTGA. This CDR3 is built from 15 residues. V lost 11 bases, J lost 4 bases, and 14 bases stayed unmatched. CDR3: CAGTESREGPDTQYF. The CDR3 coding sequence is TGTGCCGGCACCGAATCCCGGGAGGGCCCAGATACGCAGTATTTT.

This clonotype occurred many times. This chain joins TRBV20-1 and TRBJ1-5; no clear D gene. CDR1 DFQATT and CDR2 SNEGSKA come from the germline V gene (reference sequence). Trimming took off 6 bases at V and 4 bases at J, with 10 bases between the two ends. This CDR3 has 12 residues. CDR3 residues: CSARTPNQPQHF. In DNA, the CDR3 is TGCAGTGCCAGGACGCCAAATCAGCCCCAGCATTTT.

This clonotype has a count of ten or more. This sequence joins TRBV9 and TRBJ2-1; D ambiguous. The CDR3 spans 16 residues. The ends were cut back, 0 bases at V and 9 bases at J, with 19 bases in the middle. The germline V gene has CDR1 SGDLS and CDR2 YYNGEE. In DNA, the CDR3 is TGTGCCAGCAGCGTAGCCATCGCGGAGAAGGATAGTGAGCAGTTCTTC. This gives the protein CASSVAIAEKDSEQFF.

This chain uses TRBV29-1 with TRBJ1-6, with no clear D. Trimming stripped 4 bases from V and 5 bases from J, with 9 bases between. The CDR3 covers 13 residues. Germline loops: CDR1 SQVTM, CDR2 ANQGSEA. Here the CDR3 DNA reads TGCAGCGTTGGGTGGTACAATAATTCACCCCTCCACTTT. Its protein product is CSVGWYNNSPLHF.

This clonotype was seen repeatedly, ten times or more. This sequence joins TRBV28 and TRBJ1-4; weak D call: TRBD1 (5 bases). The CDR3 has 15 residues. The V gene's germline CDR1 is MDHEN and CDR2 SYDVKM. V lost 3 bases to trimming and J lost 4 bases, with 12 bases between them. CDR3 region: CASSLLGEVNEKLFF. The CDR3 DNA is TGTGCCAGCAGTTTGCTAGGGGAGGTTAATGAAAAACTGTTTTTT.

This clonotype was seen more than once but under ten times. This chain links TRBV25-1 with TRBJ2-7; D remains ambiguous. Germline-derived CDR1 and CDR2 are MGHDK and SYGVNS. V lost 3 bases, J lost 3 bases, and 6 bases lay in between. The CDR3 runs 12 residues. CDR3 region: CASSEELYEQYF. CDR3 sequence (DNA): TGTGCCAGCAGTGAGGAACTCTACGAGCAGTACTTC.

This clonotype was seen at least ten times. The J gene is TRBJ2-1, the V gene TRBV11-2; D assignment may be TRBD1 or TRBD2 (5 bases each). Trimming took 8 bases from V and 6 from J, leaving 8 bases between them. The germline V gene encodes CDR1 SGHAT and CDR2 FQNNGV. This CDR3 spans 11 amino acids. CDR3: CASGTANEQFF. The CDR3 nucleotides read TGTGCCAGCGGGACGGCCAATGAGCAGTTCTTC.

This clonotype was picked up a small number of times. The gene calls are TRBV2 and TRBJ2-5, with D maybe TRBD2 (6 bases). V dropped 7 bases and J dropped 5 bases, with 20 bases sitting between them. The germline V gene has CDR1 SNHLY and CDR2 FYNNEI. CDR3 length equals 15 residues. CDR3 sequence reads: CASKGFPSEPETQYF. The CDR3 nucleotides read TGTGCCAGCAAGGGCTTCCCTAGCGAACCGGAGACCCAGTACTTC.

This clonotype has a handful of counts. V usage is TRBV9 and J usage is TRBJ1-2, with D unclear. Trimming stripped 1 base from V and 3 bases from J, with 10 bases between. Germline loops: CDR1 SGDLS, CDR2 YYNGEE. This CDR3 is built from 14 residues. The CDR3 nucleotides read TGTGCCAGCAGCGTAATGGATGATTACTATGGCTACACCTTC. It is translated as CASSVMDDYYGYTF. Variable domain in full (rest from reference TRBV9 and TRBJ1-2): DSGVTQTPKHLITATGQRVTLRCSPRSGDLSVYWYQQSLDQGLQFLIQYYNGEERAKGNILERFSAQQFPDLHSELNLSSLELGDSALYFCASSVMDDYYGYTFGSGTRLTVV.

The chain employs TRBV11-3 and TRBJ2-1; 11 nucleotides agree with TRBD2. The V gene's germline CDR1 is SGHNT and CDR2 YENEEA. V was pared by 2 bases and J by 6 bases, with 6 bases of the junction left unmatched. CDR3 size: 16 residues. This CDR3 is CASSLRLAGRSNEQFF. CDR3 bases: TGTGCCAGCAGCTTACGACTAGCGGGGCGGAGCAATGAGCAGTTCTTC.

This clonotype has a count of ten or more. The chain carries TRBV12-3 or TRBV12-4 and TRBJ1-2; 10 bases line up with TRBD1. The CDR3 spans 18 residues. With 0 bases clipped from V and 1 base from J, the junction kept 8 bases outside the gene matches. The CDR3 is CASSLALDRGSINYGYTF. CDR3 sequence (DNA): TGTGCCAGCAGTTTAGCTTTGGACAGGGGGTCTATTAACTATGGCTACACCTTC.

This clonotype was seen at least ten times. The V call is TRBV6-1, the J call TRBJ2-7, with D perhaps matching TRBD1 (6 bases). CDR3 size: 13 residues. Trimming stripped 6 bases from V and 5 bases from J, with 14 bases between. The germline V gene has CDR1 MNHNS and CDR2 SASEGT. DNA of the CDR3: TGTGCCAGCAGGCACCAGGGGATACACGAGCAGTACTTC. As protein: CASRHQGIHEQYF.

This clonotype has ten or more counts. The rearrangement links TRBV18 to TRBJ2-7; 7 bases map to TRBD1. This CDR3 is built from 15 residues. Germline CDR1 reads KGHSH; CDR2 reads LQKENI. Trimming took 2 bases from V and 2 from J; bases not matched to a gene: 6. CDR3 in amino acids: CASSPRTGGAYEQYF. DNA of the CDR3: TGTGCCAGCTCACCAAGGACAGGTGGAGCCTACGAGCAGTACTTC. Full variable domain (missing parts from reference TRBV18 and TRBJ2-7): NAGVMQNPRHLVRRRGQEARLRCSPMKGHSHVYWYRQLPEEGLKFMVYLQKENIIDESGMPKERFSAEFPKEGPSILRIQQVVRGDSAAYFCASSPRTGGAYEQYFGPGTRLTVT.

The rearrangement links TRBV20-1 to TRBJ2-3; TRBD2 aligns across 8 bases. This CDR3 contains 13 residues. Germline CDR1 DFQATT, CDR2 SNEGSKA (reference sequence). Trimming removed 6 bases from V and 5 bases from J; junction bases left unmatched: 7. This chain's CDR3 is CSAGTSGGDTQYF. The CDR3 DNA is TGCAGTGCGGGAACTAGCGGAGGAGATACGCAGTATTTT.

The V call is TRBV6-1, the J call TRBJ1-2; 8 positions match TRBD1. The CDR3 is 16 residues long. Unmatched junction bases numbered 9, after V lost 6 bases and J lost 0 bases. Germline CDR1 and CDR2: MNHNS and SASEGT. DNA for the CDR3: TGTGCCAGCAGACCACAGGGGGGATCGGCTAACTATGGCTACACCTTC. Amino acid sequence: CASRPQGGSANYGYTF.

The chain recombines TRBV5-4 with TRBJ2-3, with D tentatively TRBD2 (5 bases). Germline loops: CDR1 SGHNT, CDR2 YYREEE (reference sequence). The CDR3 loop spans 15 amino acids. The V end was cut by 6 bases, the J end by 2 bases, with 16 bases between. CDR3 coding DNA: TGTGCCAGCACCAAAAGCGGCCCCAACACAGATACGCAGTATTTT. This encodes CASTKSGPNTDTQYF.

There are a few counts of this clonotype. The chain couples TRBV19 to TRBJ1-5; 7 bases agree with TRBD1. The CDR3 runs 14 residues. Germline V gene sequence: CDR1 LNHDA, CDR2 SQIVND (reference sequence). With 3 bases clipped from V and 9 bases from J, the junction kept 8 bases outside the gene matches. CDR3 loop: CASSISQGFRPQHF. The CDR3 nucleotides read TGTGCCAGTAGTATCTCACAGGGGTTTCGGCCCCAGCATTTT. Full variable domain (missing parts from reference TRBV19 and TRBJ1-5): DGGITQSPKYLFRKEGQNVTLSCEQNLNHDAMYWYRQDPGQGLRLIYYSQIVNDFQKGDIAEGYSVSREKKESFPLTVTSAQKNPTAFYLCASSISQGFRPQHFGDGTRLSIL.

This clonotype turned up a few times. The chain uses TRBV4-1 and TRBJ1-4; TRBD1 might be the D (5 bases). Trimming cost V 2 bases and J 4 bases, with 17 bases left between them. CDR3 length equals 17 residues. Germline CDR1 and CDR2: MGHRA and YSYEKL. The DNA for the CDR3 is TGCGCCAGCAGCCAACCGAGGGAGACAAGGGGTAATGAAAAACTGTTTTTT. Its translation: CASSQPRETRGNEKLFF.

This clonotype was counted ten times or more. This chain uses TRBV11-2 with TRBJ1-2; unclear D gene. This CDR3 has 12 amino acids. With 5 bases removed from V and 7 bases from J, the gap between germline ends came to 11 bases. CDR1 is SGHAT, CDR2 FQNNGV, per germline. The CDR3 is CASSNLGPGYTF. The CDR3 nucleotides read TGTGCCAGCAGCAATTTAGGGCCTGGCTACACCTTC. Full variable domain (missing parts from reference TRBV11-2 and TRBJ1-2): EAGVAQSPRYKIIEKRQSVAFWCNPISGHATLYWYQQILGQGPKLLIQFQNNGVVDDSQLPKDRFSAERLKGVDSTLKIQPAKLEDSAVYLCASSNLGPGYTFGSGTRLTVV.

At least ten counts were recorded for this clonotype. The CDR3 DNA is TGCAGTGCTAGACCTCCCGGCCAAGGGGACAATGAGCAGTTCTTC. Its translation: CSARPPGQGDNEQFF. The rearrangement links TRBV20-1 to TRBJ2-1; tentatively, D is TRBD1 (5 bases). This CDR3 spans 15 amino acids. Trimming removed 2 bases from V and 5 bases from J, with 16 bases in between. Germline loops: CDR1 DFQATT, CDR2 SNEGSKA (reference sequence).

This clonotype was detected many times. J is TRBJ2-7 and V is TRBV20-1; 10 nucleotides match TRBD2. Germline V CDR1 and CDR2: DFQATT, SNEGSKA (reference sequence). The CDR3 has 14 amino acids. Trimming at V came to 1 base and at J to 5 bases, leaving 5 bases not matched to a gene. In DNA form, the CDR3 reads TGCAGTGCTAGAGCCCCTAGCGGGGGACACGAGCAGTACTTC. Protein product: CSARAPSGGHEQYF.

The V gene is TRBV30, the J gene TRBJ1-1, with D possibly being TRBD1 (6 bases). Germline CDR1 is GTSNPN and CDR2 is SVGIG (reference sequence). CDR3 length equals 15 residues. Trimming removed 0 bases at V and 1 base at J, with 12 bases between. The CDR3 loop reads CAWSVLGTTNTEAFF. In nucleotides, the CDR3 is TGTGCCTGGAGTGTACTAGGGACAACGAACACTGAAGCTTTCTTT.

This clonotype was detected only a few times. The chain uses TRBV6-1 and TRBJ1-1, with D hard to call. Germline loops: CDR1 MNHNS, CDR2 SASEGT. This CDR3 has 13 residues. V was shortened by 6 bases and J by 1 base, with 9 bases between the two germline ends. Here the CDR3 DNA reads TGTGCCAGCAGATATCAGACGAACACTGAAGCTTTCTTT. Protein: CASRYQTNTEAFF.

This clonotype was recorded at least ten times. CDR3 loop: CASSYAAQGPFGTQYF. CDR3 sequence (DNA): TGTGCCAGCAGTTACGCCGCGCAGGGCCCTTTCGGGACCCAGTACTTC. The V and J genes are TRBV6-5 and TRBJ2-5; tentative D call: TRBD1 (5 bases). The CDR3 consists of 16 residues. Germline V gene lookup returns CDR1 MNHEY and CDR2 SVGAGI. V was cut by 2 bases and J by 7 bases, with 20 bases left in between.

In this sample, this clonotype turned up many times. The chain joins TRBV18 to TRBJ1-1; a weak D match, TRBD1 (5 bases). Germline V lookup: CDR1 KGHSH, CDR2 LQKENI. Trimming shortened V by 4 bases and J by 0 bases, and 9 bases separated the two germline ends. The CDR3 is 14 amino acids. The CDR3 protein is CASSRQGVNTEAFF. DNA of the CDR3: TGTGCCAGCTCACGCCAGGGCGTGAACACTGAAGCTTTCTTT.

In its sample, this clonotype was seen many times. J is TRBJ1-4 and V is TRBV28, with unresolved D. CDR1 and CDR2 (germline): MDHEN, SYDVKM. V lost 3 bases and J 5 bases, leaving 13 bases between the germline ends. CDR3 length: 15 residues. The CDR3 loop is CASSFLLGGNEKLFF. Here the CDR3 DNA reads TGTGCCAGCAGTTTTCTTCTGGGTGGGAATGAAAAACTGTTTTTT.

This clonotype came up a few times. This chain uses TRBV7-9 with TRBJ1-3, with D possibly being TRBD1 (5 bases). This CDR3 is built from 17 residues. Germline CDR1 and CDR2: SEHNR and FQNEAQ (reference sequence). V lost 5 bases to trimming and J lost 0 bases, with 17 bases between them. DNA for the CDR3: TGTGCCAGCAGCCCCGCATGGCAGGGAAGCTCTGGAAACACCATATATTTT. It translates to CASSPAWQGSSGNTIYF.